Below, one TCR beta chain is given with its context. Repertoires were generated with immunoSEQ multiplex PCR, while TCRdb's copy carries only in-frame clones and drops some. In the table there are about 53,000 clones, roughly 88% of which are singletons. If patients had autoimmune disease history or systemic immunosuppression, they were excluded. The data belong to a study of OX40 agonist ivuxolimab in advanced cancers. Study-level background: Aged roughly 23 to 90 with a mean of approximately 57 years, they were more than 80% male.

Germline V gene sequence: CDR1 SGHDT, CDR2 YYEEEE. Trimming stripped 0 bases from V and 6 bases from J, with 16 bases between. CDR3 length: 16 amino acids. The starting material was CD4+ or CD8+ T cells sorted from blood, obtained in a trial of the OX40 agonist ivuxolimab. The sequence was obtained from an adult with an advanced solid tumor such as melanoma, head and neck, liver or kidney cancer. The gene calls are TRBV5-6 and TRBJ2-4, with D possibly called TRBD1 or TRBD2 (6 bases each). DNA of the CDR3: TGTGCCAGCAGCTTGGGGACGGGGGCCCTCGGAAACATTCAGTACTTC. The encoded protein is CASSLGTGALGNIQYF. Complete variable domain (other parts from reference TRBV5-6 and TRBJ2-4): DAGVTQSPTHLIKTRGQQVTLRCSPKSGHDTVSWYQQALGQGPQFIFQYYEEEERQRGNFPDRFSGHQFPNYSSELNVNALLLGDSALYLCASSLGTGALGNIQYFGAGTRLSVL.